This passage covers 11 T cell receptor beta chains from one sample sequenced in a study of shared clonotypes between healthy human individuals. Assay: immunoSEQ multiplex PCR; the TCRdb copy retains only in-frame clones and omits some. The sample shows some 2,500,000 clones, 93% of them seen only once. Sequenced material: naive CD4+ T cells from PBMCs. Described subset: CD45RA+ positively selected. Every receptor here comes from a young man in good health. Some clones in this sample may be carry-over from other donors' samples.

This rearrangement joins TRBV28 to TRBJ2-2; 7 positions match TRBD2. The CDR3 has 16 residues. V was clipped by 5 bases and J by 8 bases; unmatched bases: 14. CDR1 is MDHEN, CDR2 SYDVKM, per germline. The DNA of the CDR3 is TGTGCCAGCAGTCTCACCATTGGACTAGAGGCAGGGGAGCTGTTTTTT. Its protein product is CASSLTIGLEAGELFF.

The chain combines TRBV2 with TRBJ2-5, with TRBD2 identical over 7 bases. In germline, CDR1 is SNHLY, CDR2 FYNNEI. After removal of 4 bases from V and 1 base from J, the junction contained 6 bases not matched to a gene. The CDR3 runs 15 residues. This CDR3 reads CASSGVAGLQETQYF. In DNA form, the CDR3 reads TGTGCCAGCAGTGGTGTAGCGGGCCTCCAAGAGACCCAGTACTTC. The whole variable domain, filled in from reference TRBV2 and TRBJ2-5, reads EPEVTQTPSHQVTQMGQEVILRCVPISNHLYFYWYRQILGQKVEFLVSFYNNEISEKSEIFDDQFSVERPDGSNFTLKIRSTKLEDSAMYFCASSGVAGLQETQYFGPGTRLLVL.

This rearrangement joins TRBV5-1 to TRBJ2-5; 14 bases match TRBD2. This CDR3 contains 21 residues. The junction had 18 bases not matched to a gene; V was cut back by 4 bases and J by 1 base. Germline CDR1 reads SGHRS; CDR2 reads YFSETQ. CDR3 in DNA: TGCGCCAGCAGCCTTGCCCGATTCGGGACTAGCGGGGGAGCTATCCAAGAGACCCAGTACTTC. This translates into CASSLARFGTSGGAIQETQYF.

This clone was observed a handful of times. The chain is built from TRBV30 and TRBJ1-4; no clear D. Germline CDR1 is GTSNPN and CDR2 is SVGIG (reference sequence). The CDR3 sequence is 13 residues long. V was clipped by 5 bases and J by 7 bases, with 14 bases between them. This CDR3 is CAWGTDRGEKLFF. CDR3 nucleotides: TGTGCCTGGGGCACGGATCGGGGTGAAAAACTGTTTTTT.

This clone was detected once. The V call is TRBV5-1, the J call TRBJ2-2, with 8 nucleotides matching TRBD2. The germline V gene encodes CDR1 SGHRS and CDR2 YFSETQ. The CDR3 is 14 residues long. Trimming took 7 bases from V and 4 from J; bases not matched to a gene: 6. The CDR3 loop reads CASGPGTSTGELFF. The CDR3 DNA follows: TGCGCCAGCGGTCCCGGGACTAGCACCGGGGAGCTGTTTTTT.

The CDR3 DNA follows: TGTGCCAGCAGCCAAGAATGGAGCGGCCCCCGCACAGATACGCAGTATTTT. Its protein product is CASSQEWSGPRTDTQYF. The chain recombines TRBV4-2 with TRBJ2-3, with D possibly TRBD2 on 5 matching bases. The CDR3 is 17 residues long. Germline V CDR1 and CDR2: LGHNA, YNFKEQ. Trimming removed 0 bases at V and 1 base at J, with 14 bases between.

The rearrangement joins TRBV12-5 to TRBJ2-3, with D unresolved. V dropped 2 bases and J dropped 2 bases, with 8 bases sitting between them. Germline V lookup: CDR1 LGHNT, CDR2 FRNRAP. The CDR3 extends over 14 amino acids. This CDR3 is CASGLSPITDTQYF. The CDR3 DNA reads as TGTGCTAGTGGTTTGTCCCCCATCACAGATACGCAGTATTTT.

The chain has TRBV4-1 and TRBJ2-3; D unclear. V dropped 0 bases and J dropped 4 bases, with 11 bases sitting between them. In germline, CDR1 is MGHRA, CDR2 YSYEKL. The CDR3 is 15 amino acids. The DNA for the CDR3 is TGCGCCAGCAGCCAAGAATGGATCTCGGCAGATACGCAGTATTTT. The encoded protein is CASSQEWISADTQYF.

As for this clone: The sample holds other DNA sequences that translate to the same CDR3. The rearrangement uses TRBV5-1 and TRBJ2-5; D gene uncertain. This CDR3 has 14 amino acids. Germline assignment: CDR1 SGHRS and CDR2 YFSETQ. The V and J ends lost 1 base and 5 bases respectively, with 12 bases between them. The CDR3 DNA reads TGCGCCAGCAGCTTGACCGGGCCTGGGGAGACCCAGTACTTC. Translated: CASSLTGPGETQYF.

CDR3 sequence (DNA): TGCGCCAGCAGCCAAGTAGGTGGGGTAGGGACAGATACGCAGTATTTT. It is translated as CASSQVGGVGTDTQYF. The rearrangement links TRBV4-1 to TRBJ2-3; D remains unclear. This CDR3 region has 16 residues. Germline values: CDR1 MGHRA, CDR2 YSYEKL. Trimming removed 1 base at V and 3 bases at J, with 14 bases between.

The CDR3 bases are TGTGCTAGTGGTGTCGCTAGCGGGGTAGGTGAGCAGTTCTTC. It codes for CASGVASGVGEQFF. This chain uses TRBV12-5 with TRBJ2-1; 9 bases agree with TRBD2. The CDR3 runs to 14 residues. J gave up 9 bases and V 5 bases, and 8 bases lay outside the gene matches. From germline, CDR1 is LGHNT and CDR2 FRNRAP.